The TCR beta chain under discussion was sequenced for a study of beta chain features in type 1 diabetes (dated by TCRdb to 2017 to 2018). Study-level background: No differences in mean age, gender distribution, total cell number or subset yield were found between patients and healthy donors. Across all samples, approximately 100 million sorted cells were examined, and cell number per subset correlated strongly with RNA yield. The study compared the TCRB repertoires of sorted circulating CD4+ T cell subsets in recently diagnosed type 1 diabetes patients with those in matched healthy donors. Whereas all 28 donors provided naive and central memory subsets, regulatory and stem cell-like memory subsets were isolated from just 8 patients and roughly eight healthy donors. Findings and caveats that apply to the study as a whole: Fewer insertions and more nucleotide deletions at VDJ recombination sites were observed in patients with type 1 diabetes, implying thymic rearrangement abnormalities. Sequencing cDNA rather than genomic DNA could over-represent highly expressing activated cells, although activation and CD3 levels did not differ between groups. Shorter templates might have been favored by PCR, but patient and control samples were amplified and corrected together, so both groups would have been affected equally by any skew. Naive, central memory and regulatory TCRB repertoires appeared to be more similar among patients than among healthy donors. Because small numbers of individuals were included in the HLA sub-analyses, any influence of HLA type on TCRB rearrangement was left unresolved. Type 1 diabetes patients showed a moderate but significant shortening of TCRB CDR3 length in all four CD4+ subsets.

The entire isolated RNA was reverse transcribed using the High Capacity cDNA Reverse Transcription Kit, and thus expressed TCRB transcripts were sequenced. Deep immunoSEQ sequencing was performed on naive, central memory and regulatory T cell samples, with an average of approximately 3.9 million total reads per sample. After sorted cells were lysed in RLT buffer, RNA was extracted with DNase-treated RNeasy Micro or Mini kits, with the choice depending on cell number. To prevent cross-contamination, each cell subset was processed individually, whereas patient and healthy donor samples were processed jointly. The immunoSEQ multiplex PCR was used to amplify TCRB sequences from cDNA, yielding 87-bp fragments that span the CDR3 region. Sequencing of the amplicons was done on the Illumina HiSeq platform. Per the authors' processing: Synthetic template baselines were used to correct PCR bias computationally, reads within Hamming distance 2 were collapsed together, and singletons that could not be merged were discarded. Reads were aligned against IMGT so that V, D and J genes, CDR3 length and insertions or deletions at six rearrangement sites could be assigned. Within each subset, clonotype counts were normalized to sorted cell number, and only after that were true diversity and Gini coefficients computed with the tcR R package. The overlap coefficient, calculated on TCRB nucleotide sequences, was used to quantify repertoire sharing. Out-of-frame TCRB sequences from naive cells were analyzed as a proxy for the pre-selection repertoire. The clones in this table, taken by TCRdb from immuneACCESS, are in-frame only. Not every clone is retained; where verified, under half of the shortfall comes from an unresolved V gene, and the cause of the rest is unknown. For V, J and clone size, that table is used; D and trimming come from the DNA. Within this sample are 600,000 to 750,000 clones, with about an eighth of them counted one time only. Roughly 0.12% of the sample comes from the top ten.

This clone has more than one count but fewer than ten. Its antigen is not yet known. No base-level quality is on record; no much larger clone is a single base apart. The germline V gene supplies CDR1 MNHEY and CDR2 SVGAGI. CDR3 length: 14 amino acids, cysteine to phenylalanine. CDR3 DNA only is kept here, 42 bases in frame from base 1. V is reduced by 6 bases and J by 2 bases, leaving a spacing of 11 bases between them. Each donor gave one peripheral blood draw, averaging about 100 mL, which was collected into heparinised tubes. A BD FACSAria II was used to sort naive, central memory, regulatory and stem cell-like memory CD4+ T cells with a panel that included CD45RO, CCR7, CD25, CD127, CD95 and CD27. All sorted populations exceeded 95% purity. Right away, PBMCs were isolated by Lymphoprep density gradient centrifugation and were stained directly, with no culture step. So that batch effects would be minimized, each experiment stained and sorted samples in pairs, pairing one healthy donor with one patient.

Sequenced: naive CD4+ T cells from blood. What the cell subset or site label conveys for this sample: true naive CD4+ T cells. This chain joins TRBV6-5 to TRBJ1-3; perhaps TRBD1 is the D gene, with 6 bases matching. This clonotype was obtained from a man aged 25-45 years with type 1 diabetes. At the DNA level, the sequence is TGTGCCAGCAGCTGGGGGGCCACTGGAAACACCATATATTTT. Protein translation: CASSWGATGNTIYF.